These 16 T cell receptor beta chains share one sample of origin, sequenced in a study of T-cell reconstitution after alpha-beta-depleted transplantation in children. Preparation of the TCRbeta library involved a method that used unique molecular identifiers. Each CDR3 protein is one row after TCRdb ran MiXCR on the PCR reads. The table has 450,000 to 600,000 distinct CDR3 sequences, approximately 20% seen once. Source: PBMCs from the stem cell graft donor, taken from the stem cell graft. These receptors were obtained from a human donor who donated a stem cell graft to a child with acute lymphoblastic leukemia.

This clonotype was detected only a few times. The chain recombines TRBV10-3 with TRBJ1-1, with 8 nucleotides matching TRBD1. The trim removed 4 bases at V and 2 bases at J, leaving 12 bases unmatched. The germline gives CDR1 ENHRY, CDR2 SYGVKD. The CDR3 consists of 17 residues. The CDR3 DNA reads as TGTGCCATCAGTGGATTTAGGACAGGGAGGTTCAACACTGAAGCTTTCTTT. As protein: CAISGFRTGRFNTEAFF.

The table lists this clonotype with a few counts. The chain links TRBV11-2 to TRBJ2-5, with D unresolved. Germline V CDR1 and CDR2: SGHAT, FQNNGV. The CDR3 totals 16 residues. V shed 2 bases and J shed 4 bases, with 17 bases lying between them. This chain's CDR3 is CASSLPGQARGETQYF. The DNA of the CDR3 is TGTGCCAGCAGCTTACCTGGGCAGGCACGAGGAGAGACCCAGTACTTC.

This clonotype was seen repeatedly, ten times or more. CDR3 residues: CASSSRVDTEAFF. CDR3 bases: TGTGCCAGCAGTTCGAGGGTCGACACTGAAGCTTTCTTT. The rearrangement joins TRBV12-3 or TRBV12-4 to TRBJ1-1, with D uncertain. V lost 4 bases, J lost 3 bases, and 9 bases lay in between. CDR3 length: 13 amino acids.

This clonotype showed up just once. This chain links TRBV20-1 with TRBJ2-7; tentative D call: TRBD2 (5 bases). From germline, CDR1 is DFQATT and CDR2 SNEGSKA (reference sequence). The CDR3 consists of 15 residues. V was clipped by 5 bases and J by 4 bases, with 21 bases between them. CDR3 DNA: TGCAGTGCTCCGCGGTCTAGCACTCGCCGTTACGAGCAGTACTTC. Protein sequence: CSAPRSSTRRYEQYF.

This clonotype was recorded at least ten times. The chain uses TRBV2 and TRBJ2-3, with no clear D. V was trimmed by 0 bases and J by 5 bases, leaving 6 bases between them. CDR3 length: 13 amino acids. Germline V gives CDR1 SNHLY, CDR2 FYNNEI. The CDR3 loop is CASSEALRDTQYF. The CDR3 bases are TGTGCCAGCAGTGAAGCGCTTCGAGATACGCAGTATTTT.

This rearrangement joins TRBV14 to TRBJ2-7; D perhaps matches TRBD2 (6 bases). The CDR3 covers 14 residues. Germline V gene sequence: CDR1 SGHDN, CDR2 FVKESK. Trimming cost V 5 bases and J 3 bases, with 14 bases left between them. As DNA, the CDR3 is TGTGCCAGCAGCGAAAGAGGGAGGCTCTACGAGCAGTACTTC. Protein product: CASSERGRLYEQYF. Full variable domain (rest looked up from reference TRBV14 and TRBJ2-7): EAGVTQFPSHSVIEKGQTVTLRCDPISGHDNLYWYRRVMGKEIKFLLHFVKESKQDESGMPNNRFLAERTGGTYSTLKVQPAELEDSGVYFCASSERGRLYEQYFGPGTRLTVT.

The chain employs TRBV7-8 and TRBJ2-4, with 8 bases matching TRBD1. The germline V gene encodes CDR1 SGHVS and CDR2 FQNEAQ. The ends lost 5 bases at V and 3 bases at J; junction bases unmatched: 9. There are 16 residues in the CDR3. CDR3 nucleotide sequence: TGTGCCAGCAGCCAGACAGGGGTTACAGACAAAAACATTCAGTACTTC. Residues: CASSQTGVTDKNIQYF.

Only a few counts were recorded for this clonotype. The CDR3 spells CSSNTDEQFF. CDR3 coding DNA: TGCAGCTCGAATACAGATGAGCAGTTCTTC. This chain links TRBV29-1 with TRBJ2-1; no clear D. Trimming took 8 bases from V and 8 from J, leaving 10 bases between them. The germline V gene has CDR1 SQVTM and CDR2 ANQGSEA. The CDR3 has 10 residues.

The gene calls are TRBV19 and TRBJ1-3; maybe TRBD1 (5 bases). The CDR3 covers 15 residues. The germline V gene encodes CDR1 LNHDA and CDR2 SQIVND (reference sequence). Trimming left V 7 bases short and J 0 bases short, with 13 bases between. CDR3 coding DNA: TGTGCCAGTACCCGGGGACGGATCTCTGGAAACACCATATATTTT. Amino acids: CASTRGRISGNTIYF. The whole variable domain, remainder taken from reference TRBV19 and TRBJ1-3, is DGGITQSPKYLFRKEGQNVTLSCEQNLNHDAMYWYRQDPGQGLRLIYYSQIVNDFQKGDIAEGYSVSREKKESFPLTVTSAQKNPTAFYLCASTRGRISGNTIYFGEGSWLTVV.

This clonotype was detected ten times or more. The rearrangement uses TRBV4-1 and TRBJ2-7; D gene uncertain. V was cut by 5 bases and J by 2 bases, with 4 bases left in between. The CDR3 is 11 residues long. Looked up from germline, CDR1 is MGHRA and CDR2 is YSYEKL. The CDR3 loop is CASSDTYEQYF. The DNA of the CDR3 is TGCGCCAGCAGCGACACCTACGAGCAGTACTTC.

The chain carries TRBV12-3 or TRBV12-4 and TRBJ1-2; no firm D call. Trimming left V 6 bases short and J 4 bases short, with 12 bases between. The CDR3 contains 13 residues. The CDR3 sequence: CASRPIWGYGYTF. The CDR3 nucleotides are TGTGCCAGCAGACCGATATGGGGCTATGGCTACACCTTC.

This clonotype came up a few times. The chain uses TRBV10-3 and TRBJ2-5; the D gene is possibly TRBD2 (6 bases). The CDR3 is 13 residues long. The germline V and J ends were trimmed by 5 bases and 5 bases, with 12 bases remaining between them. The germline V gene has CDR1 ENHRY and CDR2 SYGVKD. CDR3 sequence: CAISYDGGETQYF. CDR3 nucleotide sequence: TGTGCCATCAGTTACGACGGGGGTGAGACCCAGTACTTC.

Only a few counts were recorded for this clonotype. The chain is built from TRBV7-8 and TRBJ2-1, with 7 nucleotides matching TRBD1. Losses at the gene ends were 4 bases for V and 2 bases for J; bases not matched to a gene: 11. Germline V gene lookup returns CDR1 SGHVS and CDR2 FQNEAQ. The CDR3 runs to 17 residues. Written as DNA, the CDR3 is TGTGCCAGCAGCTCCACCTCCGACAGGGCCGCCTACAATGAGCAGTTCTTC. This sequence encodes CASSSTSDRAAYNEQFF.

The J gene is TRBJ2-2, the V gene TRBV12-3 or TRBV12-4, with 8 bases fitting TRBD2. The CDR3 consists of 18 residues. Losses at the gene ends were 3 bases for V and 3 bases for J; bases not matched to a gene: 12. The CDR3 spells CASSFISTGGPHTGELFF. The CDR3 DNA reads TGTGCCAGCAGTTTCATTAGCACGGGAGGGCCCCACACCGGGGAGCTGTTTTTT.

This rearrangement joins TRBV12-3 or TRBV12-4 to TRBJ1-3; the D is unclear. Trimming shortened V by 4 bases and J by 1 base, and 8 bases separated the two germline ends. This CDR3 region has 14 residues. The CDR3 region is CASSSRESGNTIYF. The CDR3 nucleotides are TGTGCCAGCAGTTCTCGGGAGTCTGGAAACACCATATATTTT.

This chain uses TRBV7-3 with TRBJ2-3; 13 bases line up with TRBD2. Germline trimming cut 6 bases from V and 1 base from J; bases unmatched to any gene: 4. CDR1 SGHTA and CDR2 FQGTGA come from the germline V gene. There are 16 residues in the CDR3. DNA for the CDR3: TGTGCCAGCAGATGGGGACTAGCGGGACGCACAGATACGCAGTATTTT. This gives the protein CASRWGLAGRTDTQYF. The variable domain in full, completed from reference TRBV7-3 and TRBJ2-3, reads GAGVSQTPSNKVTEKGKYVELRCDPISGHTALYWYRQSLGQGPEFLIYFQGTGAADDSGLPNDRFFAVRPEGSVSTLKIQRTERGDSAVYLCASRWGLAGRTDTQYFGPGTRLTVL.